Sequencing of this T cell receptor beta chain was carried out in a study of spatial heterogeneity in lung cancer. Whole-study context: An average of more than ten raw reads was observed per unique TCR and UMI combination.

This clonotype was picked up many times. Antigen: not known. As an off-target read in a library built for alpha chains, this beta chain has a frequency of little significance. Specified time point: sample taken at primary tumor resection. TCRdb re-derived calls from the 5' RACE reads in MiXCR, one entry per CDR3 protein. In the table there are several thousand distinct CDR3 sequences, around 8.3% of which are singletons. Study conclusions and caveats: The study estimated around 7% alpha and approximately 14% beta chain coverage of tumor T cells. Counts of expanded intratumoral alpha and beta TCRs tracked tumor mutation counts.

The CDR3 extends over 15 amino acids. Germline-derived CDR1 and CDR2 are SEHNR and FQNEAQ (reference sequence). Trimming left V 3 bases short and J 2 bases short, with 10 bases between. This clonotype was obtained from a female donor with early-stage non-small cell lung cancer. Source: lung tumor tissue, taken at surgery. The chain employs TRBV7-9 and TRBJ2-2; D is ambiguous. This CDR3 reads CASSFIPSNTGELFF. The CDR3 nucleotides read TGTGCCAGCAGCTTCATTCCTAGTAACACCGGGGAGCTGTTTTTT. Complete variable domain (other parts from reference TRBV7-9 and TRBJ2-2): DTGVSQNPRHKITKRGQNVTFRCDPISEHNRLYWYRQTLGQGPEFLTYFQNEAQLEKSRLLSDRFSAERPKGSFSTLEIQRTEQGDSAMYLCASSFIPSNTGELFFGEGSRLTVL.